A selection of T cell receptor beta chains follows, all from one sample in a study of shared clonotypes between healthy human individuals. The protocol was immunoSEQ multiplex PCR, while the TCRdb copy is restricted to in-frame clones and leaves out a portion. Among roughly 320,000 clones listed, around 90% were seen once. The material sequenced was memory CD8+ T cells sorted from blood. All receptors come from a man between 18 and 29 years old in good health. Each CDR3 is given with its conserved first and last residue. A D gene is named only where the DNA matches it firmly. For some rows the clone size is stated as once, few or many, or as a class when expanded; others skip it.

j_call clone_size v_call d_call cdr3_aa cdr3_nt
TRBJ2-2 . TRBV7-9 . CASSLIGELFF TGTGCCAGCAGCTTAATCGGGGAGCTGTTTTTT
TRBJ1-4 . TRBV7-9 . CASSTDSPLLSGKLFF TGTGCCAGCAGTACCGACAGCCCCTTGCTTTCAGGGAAACTGTTTTTT
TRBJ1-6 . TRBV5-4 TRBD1 CASSGDRSNSPLHF TGTGCCAGCAGCGGGGACAGATCTAATTCACCCCTCCACTTT
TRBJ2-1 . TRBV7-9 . CASSLGTHQEQFF TGTGCCAGCAGCTTAGGGACCCACCAGGAGCAGTTCTTC
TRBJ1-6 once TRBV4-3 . CASSQDTGTNSPLHF TGCGCCAGCAGCCAAGACACCGGGACAAACTCACCCCTCCACTTT
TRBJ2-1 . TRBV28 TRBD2 CASSPGTSGSNEQFF TGTGCCAGCAGTCCCGGGACTAGCGGATCTAATGAGCAGTTCTTC
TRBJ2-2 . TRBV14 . CASSFQGTGELFF TGTGCCAGCAGCTTTCAGGGCACCGGGGAGCTGTTTTTT
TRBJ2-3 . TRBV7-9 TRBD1 CASSLALDRGGTDTQYF TGTGCCAGCAGCTTAGCCTTGGACAGGGGTGGCACAGATACGCAGTATTTT
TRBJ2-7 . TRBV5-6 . CASRGVRAEQYF TGTGCCAGCAGGGGAGTCAGGGCCGAGCAGTACTTC
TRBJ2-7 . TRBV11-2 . CASSLDRKGAVYEQYF TGTGCCAGCAGCTTAGATCGGAAAGGGGCGGTCTACGAGCAGTACTTC
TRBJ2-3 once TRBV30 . CAWSDSDTQYF TGTGCCTGGAGTGATTCGGATACGCAGTATTTT
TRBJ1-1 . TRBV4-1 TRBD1 CASSQPLADRGTPEAFF TGCGCCAGCAGCCAACCACTTGCGGACAGGGGGACTCCTGAAGCTTTCTTT
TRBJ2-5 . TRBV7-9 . CASSSPGTLETQYF TGTGCCAGCAGCTCGCCCGGGACGTTGGAGACCCAGTACTTC
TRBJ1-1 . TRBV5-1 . CASSLVYLNTEAFF TGCGCCAGCAGCTTGGTCTATCTGAACACTGAAGCTTTCTTT
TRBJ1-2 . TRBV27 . CASSHPDYYGYTF TGTGCCAGCAGCCACCCCGACTACTATGGCTACACCTTC